This T cell receptor beta chain was profiled in a study of cytomegalovirus exposure and HLA in healthy donors. V lost 0 bases and J lost 0, with 7 bases in between. The CDR3 loop spans 14 amino acids. Findings and limits, study-wide: Clonal expansion was found to be greater in HLA-associated TCR beta chains than in equally common others in a later analysis. With further analysis later on, most CMV-associated TCR beta chains appeared HLA-restricted. An analysis done earlier found most TCR beta V segments productive about 87% or about 30% of the time.

Primers included in the PCR were 60 Vbeta and 13 Jbeta primers. Sequencing was performed with immunoSEQ multiplex PCR; in TCRdb, only in-frame clones are kept and a portion is missing. The sample has about 110,000 clones, 80% seen once. For this clone: The antigen is undetermined.

This sequence originates from a woman aged 55-70 years in good health and CMV-seropositive. Sequencing was performed on PBMCs. V and J are TRBV5-3 and TRBJ2-7, with D possibly TRBD1 on 6 matching bases. TRBV5-3 is placed among ORFs of uncertain function. CDR3 loop: CARSLDRASYEQYF. For the CDR3, the DNA is TGTGCCAGAAGCTTGGACAGGGCCTCCTACGAGCAGTACTTC.